The next 21 T cell receptor beta chains were all read from a single sample in a study of blood T cell repertoires in COVID-19. Measured with immunoSEQ multiplex PCR; TCRdb has only the in-frame clones, and not every one. This sample has under 450,000 clones; 75% to 90% occur once, and the top ten carry 7.1%. The sequencing input was peripheral blood. These receptors came from an older woman with COVID-19, enrolled during active disease.

V and J are TRBV4-3 and TRBJ1-1; D is undetermined. Per germline, CDR1 LGHNA and CDR2 YSLEER. V lost 0 bases and J 10 bases, leaving 15 bases between the germline ends. This CDR3 has 14 residues. The CDR3 sequence is CASSQDVRGPGAFF. The CDR3 coding sequence is TGCGCCAGCAGCCAAGATGTTCGCGGTCCTGGAGCTTTCTTT.

V usage is TRBV7-8 and J usage is TRBJ1-6, with D uncertain. Trimming removed 3 bases at V and 7 bases at J, with 10 bases between. CDR3 length: 14 residues. Germline V gene sequence: CDR1 SGHVS, CDR2 FQNEAQ. The CDR3 DNA is TGTGCCAGCAGCTTGGAGCGGACGAATTCACCCCTCCACTTT. It encodes CASSLERTNSPLHF.

V gene TRBV7-2 combines with J gene TRBJ2-1; TRBD2 matches at 8 bases. V lost 5 bases and J lost 5; bases outside the gene matches: 14. Germline assignment: CDR1 SGHTA and CDR2 FQGNSA. The CDR3 is 17 residues long. The CDR3 DNA is TGTGCCAGCAGCCTTCCGGGGGGGGACTACGTGGACAATGAGCAGTTCTTC. Translated: CASSLPGGDYVDNEQFF.

The V call is TRBV13, the J call TRBJ2-5, with 8 nucleotides matching TRBD1. V lost 0 bases, J lost 0 bases, and 0 bases stayed unmatched. The length of the CDR3 is 15 residues. CDR1 is PRHDT and CDR2 is FYEKMQ in the germline V gene (reference sequence). DNA for the CDR3: TGTGCCAGCAGCTTAGGGGACAGGGACCAAGAGACCCAGTACTTC. Its protein product is CASSLGDRDQETQYF.

The V gene is TRBV1, the J gene TRBJ2-3; the tabulated D call, TRBD2, remains unverified against the DNA. TRBV1 is given as a pseudogene. The CDR3 extends over 14 amino acids. The CDR3 protein is CTSSQEGRQDTQYF. Here the CDR3 DNA reads TGCACCAGCAGCCAGGAGGGACGTCAAGATACGCAGTATTTT.

This sequence joins TRBV29-1 and TRBJ2-2; D ambiguous. Germline-derived CDR1 and CDR2 are SQVTM and ANQGSEA. The V end lost 4 bases, the J end lost 4 bases, and 7 bases lay between the germline ends. The CDR3 runs 12 residues. This CDR3 is CSVGVFTGELFF. The DNA for the CDR3 is TGCAGCGTTGGCGTATTCACCGGGGAGCTGTTTTTT.

The chain combines TRBV5-4 with TRBJ2-5, with 10 bases matching TRBD2. Germline loops: CDR1 SGHNT, CDR2 YYREEE (reference sequence). V shed 4 bases and J 4 bases; nucleotides not matched to a gene: 7. This CDR3 spans 15 amino acids. The CDR3 DNA sequence: TGTGCCAGCAGCGCATCTAGCGGGGGTTTAGAGACCCAGTACTTC. Its translation is CASSASSGGLETQYF.

The V call is TRBV4-2, the J call TRBJ1-6; D is unclear. The CDR3 runs 14 residues. V lost 0 bases to trimming and J lost 10 bases, with 10 bases between them. Germline loops: CDR1 LGHNA, CDR2 YNFKEQ. The CDR3 DNA follows: TGTGCCAGCAGCCAAGATATGGGAGGATCACCCCTCCACTTT. It specifies CASSQDMGGSPLHF.

The chain couples TRBV20-1 to TRBJ2-1, with D perhaps TRBD1 (5 bases). This CDR3 is 10 amino acids long. Germline CDR1 reads DFQATT; CDR2 reads SNEGSKA (reference sequence). The germline V and J ends were trimmed by 5 bases and 12 bases, with 11 bases remaining between them. CDR3 sequence reads: CSAARQGQFF. In nucleotides, the CDR3 is TGCAGTGCTGCCCGGCAGGGGCAGTTCTTC.

The chain employs TRBV5-6 and TRBJ2-3; 10 nucleotides line up with TRBD2. Trimming removed 4 bases from V and 2 bases from J; junction bases left unmatched: 4. Germline V gene lookup returns CDR1 SGHDT and CDR2 YYEEEE. The CDR3 extends over 15 amino acids. In DNA, the CDR3 is TGTGCCAGCAGCGTACTAGCGGGGACCACAGATACGCAGTATTTT. Protein product: CASSVLAGTTDTQYF.

This chain links TRBV19 with TRBJ1-2, with TRBD1 as a possible D gene (5 bases). Germline V gives CDR1 LNHDA, CDR2 SQIVND (reference sequence). Trimming left V 2 bases short and J 6 bases short, with 10 bases between. CDR3 size: 13 residues. CDR3 coding DNA: TGTGCCAGTAGTATATCAGGGTCCAATGGCTACACCTTC. It specifies CASSISGSNGYTF.

This rearrangement joins TRBV11-2 to TRBJ2-5; a possible D gene is TRBD1 (5 bases). This CDR3 is 12 amino acids long. Trimming stripped 6 bases from V and 1 base from J, with 6 bases between. Looked up from germline, CDR1 is SGHAT and CDR2 is FQNNGV. Written as DNA, the CDR3 is TGTGCCAGCAGAGACAGCCAAGAGACCCAGTACTTC. Encoded protein: CASRDSQETQYF.

Remarks on this clone: Other DNA sequences within the sample encode an identical CDR3. The rearrangement uses TRBV7-2 and TRBJ2-5, with TRBD2 matching over 10 bases. The length of the CDR3 is 14 residues. With V trimmed by 2 bases and J by 5 bases, 2 bases remained unmatched. The germline V gene encodes CDR1 SGHTA and CDR2 FQGNSA. The CDR3 here is CASSLLAGVETQYF. The DNA of the CDR3 is TGTGCCAGCAGCTTACTAGCGGGGGTGGAGACCCAGTACTTC.

The chain uses TRBV5-4 and TRBJ2-2; D may be TRBD1 (5 bases). V was cut by 0 bases and J by 7 bases, with 7 bases left in between. This CDR3 is 13 amino acids long. Looked up from germline, CDR1 is SGHNT and CDR2 is YYREEE (reference sequence). CDR3 in amino acids: CASSLEGVGELFF. The CDR3 DNA reads TGTGCCAGCAGCTTGGAAGGGGTCGGGGAGCTGTTTTTT.

The chain joins TRBV7-6 to TRBJ1-6, with a tentative D call TRBD1 (6 bases). Trimming pared 2 bases from V and 6 bases from J, leaving 14 bases between. The CDR3 sequence is 16 residues long. Germline lookup yields CDR1 SGHVS and CDR2 FNYEAQ. CDR3 in DNA: TGTGCCAGCAGCTTAATTTCTAGGACAGTTAATTCACCCCTCCACTTT. This encodes CASSLISRTVNSPLHF.

CDR3 loop: CASSSYRNTEAFF. The DNA of the CDR3 is TGTGCCAGCAGTTCATACAGAAACACTGAAGCTTTCTTT. The chain is built from TRBV7-6 and TRBJ1-1; D not certain. The CDR3 runs to 13 residues. The germline CDR1 and CDR2 sequences are SGHVS and FNYEAQ. V dropped 6 bases and J dropped 2 bases, with 10 bases sitting between them. Combining the CDR3 with reference TRBV7-6 and TRBJ1-1 gives the whole variable domain GAGVSQSPRYKVTKRGQDVALRCDPISGHVSLYWYRQALGQGPEFLTYFNYEAQQDKSGLPNDRFSAERPEGSISTLTIQRTEQRDSAMYRCASSSYRNTEAFFGQGTRLTVV.

The chain recombines TRBV2 with TRBJ2-5; 7 bases agree with TRBD1. This CDR3 has 15 amino acids. Germline V gene sequence: CDR1 SNHLY, CDR2 FYNNEI. Trimming took 5 bases from V and 1 from J; bases not matched to a gene: 7. The CDR3 loop reads CASSPFRQGQETQYF. The CDR3 coding sequence is TGTGCCAGCAGTCCCTTTCGACAGGGCCAAGAGACCCAGTACTTC.

This clone was found once. The chain employs TRBV15 and TRBJ2-3; tentatively, D is TRBD2 (7 bases). The CDR3 totals 16 residues. Trimming removed 1 base at V and 7 bases at J, with 18 bases between. CDR1 LNHNV and CDR2 YYDKDF come from the germline V gene (reference sequence). The CDR3 region has the DNA TGTGCCACCAGCAGAGTCTGGGGGGGGCAGTCAAATACGCAGTATTTT. Translated, it gives CATSRVWGGQSNTQYF. Supplemented by reference TRBV15 and TRBJ2-3, the full variable domain reads DAMVIQNPRYQVTQFGKPVTLSCSQTLNHNVMYWYQQKSSQAPKLLFHYYDKDFNNEADTPDNFQSRRPNTSFCFLDIRSPGLGDTAMYLCATSRVWGGQSNTQYFGPGTRLTVL.

This chain connects TRBV3-1 (or the pseudogene TRBV3-2) to TRBJ1-5; D not certain. Trimming took 3 bases from V and 4 from J, leaving 13 bases between them. This CDR3 contains 15 residues. Germline V gene lookup returns CDR1 LGHDT and CDR2 YNNKEL (reference sequence). This CDR3 reads CASSHGIGGNQPQHF. CDR3 sequence (DNA): TGTGCCAGCAGCCACGGGATTGGAGGGAATCAGCCCCAGCATTTT.

This chain connects TRBV4-1 to TRBJ2-1, with D perhaps TRBD2 (5 bases). The germline CDR1 and CDR2 sequences are MGHRA and YSYEKL. Trimming took off 4 bases at V and 8 bases at J, with 12 bases between the two ends. The CDR3 runs 13 residues. CDR3 amino acids: CASSLQGADEQFF. The CDR3 DNA reads as TGCGCCAGCAGCCTCCAAGGAGCGGATGAGCAGTTCTTC.

The rearrangement uses TRBV27 and TRBJ1-5, with a tentative D call TRBD1 (6 bases). Looked up from germline, CDR1 is MNHEY and CDR2 is SMNVEV (reference sequence). Trimming cost V 6 bases and J 6 bases, with 21 bases left between them. The CDR3 sequence is 16 residues long. The CDR3 nucleotides are TGTGCCAGCAGCTCCTCCCGGGACACCTGGGGTCAGCCCCAGCATTTT. Its protein is CASSSSRDTWGQPQHF.